Below, 22 T cell receptor beta chains from the same sample are listed, as sequenced in a study of OX40 agonist ivuxolimab in advanced cancers. Here immunoSEQ multiplex PCR was the method, and the copy in TCRdb shows in-frame clones only, minus some. This table holds about 83,000 clones, approximately 85% found once. Sequencing was performed on CD4+ or CD8+ T cells sorted from blood, taken in a trial of the OX40 agonist ivuxolimab. The receptors derive from an adult with an advanced solid tumor such as melanoma, head and neck, liver or kidney cancer.

The CDR3 here is CASSQAGRGNYGYTF. In nucleotides, the CDR3 is TGCGCCAGCAGCCAAGCGGGCAGGGGAAACTATGGCTACACCTTC. The V gene is TRBV4-3, the J gene TRBJ1-2; D possibly corresponds to TRBD1 (6 bases). The CDR3 contains 15 residues. The V and J ends lost 1 base and 2 bases respectively, with 11 bases between them. Germline V gene lookup returns CDR1 LGHNA and CDR2 YSLEER.

V gene TRBV7-2 combines with J gene TRBJ2-3; possibly TRBD1 for D (6 bases). Germline V gene sequence: CDR1 SGHTA, CDR2 FQGNSA. Trimming took off 5 bases at V and 4 bases at J, with 13 bases between the two ends. The CDR3 loop spans 14 amino acids. This chain's CDR3 is CASSQGQGPDTQYF. The CDR3 coding sequence is TGTGCCAGCAGCCAAGGGCAGGGGCCAGATACGCAGTATTTT.

The chain uses TRBV6-6 and TRBJ2-7, with 8 nucleotides matching TRBD1. CDR1 is MNHNY and CDR2 is SVGAGI in the germline V gene (reference sequence). The CDR3 runs 15 residues. Germline trimming cut 5 bases from V and 0 bases from J; bases unmatched to any gene: 6. As DNA, the CDR3 is TGTGCCAGCAGTCCGTGGGGACAGGCCTCCTACGAGCAGTACTTC. Its translation is CASSPWGQASYEQYF.

The CDR3 region is CASSATPGTGELFF. DNA for the CDR3: TGTGCCAGCAGTGCAACCCCAGGGACCGGGGAGCTGTTTTTT. This rearrangement joins TRBV6-6 to TRBJ2-2; D is perhaps TRBD1 (5 bases). Germline loops: CDR1 MNHNY, CDR2 SVGAGI (reference sequence). The CDR3 length is 14 residues. V lost 5 bases, J lost 5 bases, and 12 bases lay in between.

The rearrangement links TRBV4-2 to TRBJ1-1; D gene unclear. Germline V CDR1 and CDR2: LGHNA, YNFKEQ. The length of the CDR3 is 13 residues. Trimming shortened V by 6 bases and J by 4 bases, and 12 bases separated the two germline ends. CDR3: CASSKGIRTEAFF. CDR3 nucleotide sequence: TGTGCCAGCAGTAAAGGGATACGCACTGAAGCTTTCTTT.

V gene TRBV7-9 combines with J gene TRBJ2-1; 10 bases match TRBD2. Trimming took 2 bases from V and 8 from J; bases not matched to a gene: 6. The CDR3 sequence is 15 residues long. Germline assignment: CDR1 SEHNR and CDR2 FQNEAQ (reference sequence). The CDR3 loop is CASSLIAGGGDEQFF. In nucleotides, the CDR3 is TGTGCCAGCAGCTTAATAGCGGGGGGCGGGGATGAGCAGTTCTTC.

The chain recombines TRBV9 with TRBJ1-2; D is unresolved. Germline-derived CDR1 and CDR2 are SGDLS and YYNGEE. V gave up 0 bases and J gave up 11 bases, with 8 bases separating them. The CDR3 covers 11 residues. The CDR3 sequence is CASSVAGWYTF. The CDR3 DNA reads TGTGCCAGCAGCGTAGCTGGTTGGTACACCTTC.

This rearrangement joins TRBV5-1 to TRBJ1-4; D gene unclear. The germline gives CDR1 SGHRS, CDR2 YFSETQ. The CDR3 sequence is 15 residues long. The ends were cut back, 3 bases at V and 0 bases at J, with 9 bases in the middle. The chain's CDR3 is CASSSHPATNEKLFF. Written as DNA, the CDR3 is TGCGCCAGCAGCTCGCACCCTGCAACTAATGAAAAACTGTTTTTT.

The chain links TRBV9 to TRBJ1-6, with 9 bases identical to TRBD1. The trim removed 4 bases at V and 7 bases at J, leaving 9 bases unmatched. The CDR3 contains 16 residues. Germline V gene sequence: CDR1 SGDLS, CDR2 YYNGEE. The CDR3 bases are TGTGCCAGCAGCTCAGTAGGGGGACAGGGCAATTCACCCCTCCACTTT. Its translation: CASSSVGGQGNSPLHF.

V and J are TRBV18 and TRBJ1-5; D is ambiguous. In germline, CDR1 is KGHSH, CDR2 LQKENI. Trimming took 3 bases from V and 6 from J, leaving 18 bases between them. The CDR3 sequence is 16 residues long. The CDR3 is CASSPAGVPFGQPQHF. In nucleotides, the CDR3 is TGTGCCAGCTCACCTGCCGGGGTCCCCTTCGGTCAGCCCCAGCATTTT. Combining the CDR3 with reference TRBV18 and TRBJ1-5 gives the whole variable domain NAGVMQNPRHLVRRRGQEARLRCSPMKGHSHVYWYRQLPEEGLKFMVYLQKENIIDESGMPKERFSAEFPKEGPSILRIQQVVRGDSAAYFCASSPAGVPFGQPQHFGDGTRLSIL.

The rearrangement uses TRBV9 and TRBJ1-3, with D perhaps TRBD1 (5 bases). The V and J ends lost 7 bases and 0 bases respectively, with 11 bases between them. The length of the CDR3 is 14 residues. Germline V gene data show CDR1 as SGDLS and CDR2 as YYNGEE. CDR3 amino acids: CASARDLSGNTIYF. The CDR3 region has the DNA TGTGCCAGCGCGCGGGACCTCTCTGGAAACACCATATATTTT.

This sequence joins TRBV9 and TRBJ1-6; D might be TRBD1 (5 bases). Trimming removed 7 bases at V and 7 bases at J, with 18 bases between. CDR1 and CDR2 (germline): SGDLS, YYNGEE. The CDR3 is 15 amino acids. CDR3 bases: TGTGCCAGCCGCGAAGGGGTTGTCGACAATTCACCCCTCCACTTT. It yields the protein CASREGVVDNSPLHF. The full variable domain, its missing parts supplied by reference TRBV9 and TRBJ1-6, is DSGVTQTPKHLITATGQRVTLRCSPRSGDLSVYWYQQSLDQGLQFLIQYYNGEERAKGNILERFSAQQFPDLHSELNLSSLELGDSALYFCASREGVVDNSPLHFGNGTRLTVT.

This rearrangement joins TRBV7-9 to TRBJ2-1; 12 positions match TRBD2. Germline CDR1 reads SEHNR; CDR2 reads FQNEAQ (reference sequence). This CDR3 comprises 18 residues. V dropped 2 bases and J dropped 0; count of bases not matched to a gene: 5. The CDR3 DNA reads TGTGCCAGCAGCTTACTAGCGGGGGGGCAGAGCTCCTACAATGAGCAGTTCTTC. This gives the protein CASSLLAGGQSSYNEQFF.

The V and J genes are TRBV19 and TRBJ2-5; 11 nucleotides align to TRBD2. This CDR3 has 15 amino acids. Germline CDR1 reads LNHDA; CDR2 reads SQIVND (reference sequence). The V gene end was trimmed by 6 bases and the J gene end by 4 bases; junction bases not matched to a gene: 7. The CDR3 region has the DNA TGTGCCAGTAGGGAGACTAGCGGGGCCTCAGAGACCCAGTACTTC. This gives the protein CASRETSGASETQYF.

J is TRBJ2-2 and V is TRBV5-8; D is unclear. Germline V gene data show CDR1 as SGHTS and CDR2 as YDEGEE. Trimming removed 7 bases at V and 0 bases at J, with 13 bases between. The CDR3 is 15 amino acids. Here the CDR3 reads CASDRIGANTGELFF. As DNA, the CDR3 is TGTGCCAGCGACCGGATCGGAGCGAACACCGGGGAGCTGTTTTTT.

This chain links TRBV6-6 with TRBJ2-5; TRBD1 is a possible D gene (6 bases). The CDR3 runs to 15 residues. Trimming took 0 bases from V and 5 from J, leaving 13 bases between them. The germline gives CDR1 MNHNY, CDR2 SVGAGI (reference sequence). The CDR3 DNA sequence: TGTGCCAGCAGTTACTCGAGGGGGTCGGGCGAGACCCAGTACTTC. Translated: CASSYSRGSGETQYF.

This clone came up a few times. The chain combines TRBV7-2 with TRBJ1-2; 7 nucleotides match TRBD1. V lost 6 bases and J lost 4; bases outside the gene matches: 5. The CDR3 is 13 residues long. Germline V gene lookup returns CDR1 SGHTA and CDR2 FQGNSA. CDR3 region: CASSPGTVYGYTF. The CDR3 DNA sequence: TGTGCCAGCAGTCCCGGGACAGTCTATGGCTACACCTTC.

As DNA, the CDR3 is TGTGCCAGCAGTGAGTTTTACCTGGGGACACTGGGAAACACCATATATTTT. Amino acid sequence: CASSEFYLGTLGNTIYF. V and J are TRBV6-1 and TRBJ1-3, with D possibly being TRBD1 (6 bases). Trimming shortened V by 3 bases and J by 4 bases, and 19 bases separated the two germline ends. CDR1 MNHNS and CDR2 SASEGT come from the germline V gene. CDR3 length equals 17 residues.

The gene calls are TRBV5-4 and TRBJ1-4, with no clear D. With 0 bases removed from V and 3 bases from J, the gap between germline ends came to 12 bases. CDR3 size: 16 residues. The germline V gene has CDR1 SGHNT and CDR2 YYREEE (reference sequence). The CDR3 sequence is CASSLGGGRSNEKLFF. The CDR3 DNA is TGTGCCAGCAGCTTGGGAGGAGGACGGTCTAATGAAAAACTGTTTTTT. Using reference TRBV5-4 and TRBJ1-4 for the parts outside the CDR3, the full variable domain is ETGVTQSPTHLIKTRGQQVTLRCSSQSGHNTVSWYQQALGQGPQFIFQYYREEENGRGNFPPRFSGLQFPNYSSELNVNALELDDSALYLCASSLGGGRSNEKLFFGSGTQLSVL.

The V call is TRBV5-4, the J call TRBJ1-1, with 8 bases that match TRBD1. CDR1 is SGHNT, CDR2 YYREEE, per germline (reference sequence). The CDR3 loop spans 15 amino acids. V dropped 3 bases and J dropped 4; count of bases not matched to a gene: 8. The CDR3 region is CASSSDRGTGTEAFF. For the CDR3, the DNA is TGTGCCAGCAGCTCCGACAGGGGTACGGGCACTGAAGCTTTCTTT.

V usage is TRBV5-1 and J usage is TRBJ2-7; D call uncertain. The V end was cut by 0 bases, the J end by 8 bases, with 9 bases between. This CDR3 contains 12 residues. Looked up from germline, CDR1 is SGHRS and CDR2 is YFSETQ. The CDR3 is CASSLDTTKQYF. The CDR3 DNA sequence: TGCGCCAGCAGCTTGGACACTACGAAGCAGTACTTC.

This clone has a handful of counts. V is TRBV5-3 and J is TRBJ1-4, with 7 nucleotides matching TRBD1. TRBV5-3 is known as an ORF, though its function is uncertain. The CDR3 is 15 residues long. V dropped 0 bases and J dropped 5; count of bases not matched to a gene: 4. The CDR3 loop is CARSLERGQNEKLFF. CDR3 sequence (DNA): TGTGCCAGAAGCTTGGAGAGGGGGCAAAATGAAAAACTGTTTTTT.